This TCR beta chain was retrieved from a study of glioma-infiltrating T cells (TCRdb year 2016). Turning to the overall study: Sequencing of TCR alpha- and beta-chain repertoires was performed on glioma tissue, on non-neoplastic brain tissue, and on matched peripheral blood mononuclear cells. To measure how far tissue and blood T-cell populations diverged, each tissue-infiltrating repertoire was compared against the peripheral blood repertoire of the same patient. Three low-grade glioma patients, about 8 primary glioblastoma patients, and three non-glioma patients who contributed non-neoplastic brain tissue made up the paired cohort.

The iRepertoire nested amplicon-rescue multiplex PCR (arm-PCR) platform was used to amplify TCR alpha and beta CDR3 regions from RNA. One-step reverse transcription and amplification used roughly 100-400 ng of tissue mRNA or PBMC total RNA as input. Following bead purification, Illumina adapters were added by a secondary multiplex PCR, and libraries between 200 and 400 bp were gel-purified. Libraries carried internal 6-nucleotide barcodes used for demultiplexing. The libraries were sequenced on an Illumina MiSeq using 2x220 or 2x250 nucleotide paired-end reads. The authors' pipeline ran thus. Paired reads were merged using FLASH 1.2.11 and were aligned to the GRCh37 human genome using BWA-MEM, after which TRA and TRB reads were extracted. An IMGT-derived reference of cassette sequences and CDR3 motifs, with pseudogenes included, was used for V and J assignment. Reads were translated in three frames, and productive CDR3s were defined as those with a C...FGXG motif and no stop codons. Unique combinations of V-J cassette pair and CDR3 amino acid sequence were defined as clonotypes. Reads were filtered by Hamming distance, thresholded by each sample's sequence error rate in mapped regions. TCRdb cleaned the public reads at Q25 with fastp, built clones with MiXCR and kept in-frame beta chains. Rows are combined by CDR3 protein, so each entry shows the most common genes and DNA. These V and J calls are TCRdb output, not the study's own analysis. This sample is represented by around 170,000 distinct CDR3 sequences; about 47% of them were singletons. The ten largest clones add up to roughly 5.2% of the sample.

Broad study findings and their caveats: In non-neoplastic patients, VJ-independent divergence between tissue and blood fell below expectation, whereas in all gliomas, and especially in low-grade gliomas, the divergence rose above expectation. Only a very small number of CDR3 sequences turned up in both tissue and blood, a result put down to high CDR3 diversity combined with limited sampling. Group comparisons rested on small numbers: three non-neoplastic, three low-grade glioma and eight glioblastoma patients.

In its sample, this clonotype was seen a few times. Its antigen is not yet known. Mismatch with germline at one junction end may stem from a read error. Including cysteine and phenylalanine, the CDR3 has 17 amino acids. CDR3 DNA is the only sequence kept; it has 51 bases, read in frame from the first base. CDR1 and CDR2 were assigned from the germline V gene as MGHRA and YSYEKL. This clonotype was sampled from a human donor with low-grade glioma or glioblastoma, undergoing nonglioma brain surgery, or in good health (not recorded which). The specimen was glioma tissue, nonneoplastic brain tissue, or PBMCs (not recorded which). The sequence links TRBV4-1 to TRBJ2-5; 8 bases in the junction line up with TRBD2. The nucleotides are TGCGCCAGCACCCAAGACATAGCGGGACGCTACCAAGAGACCCAGTACTTC. Its translation reads: CASTQDIAGRYQETQYF.